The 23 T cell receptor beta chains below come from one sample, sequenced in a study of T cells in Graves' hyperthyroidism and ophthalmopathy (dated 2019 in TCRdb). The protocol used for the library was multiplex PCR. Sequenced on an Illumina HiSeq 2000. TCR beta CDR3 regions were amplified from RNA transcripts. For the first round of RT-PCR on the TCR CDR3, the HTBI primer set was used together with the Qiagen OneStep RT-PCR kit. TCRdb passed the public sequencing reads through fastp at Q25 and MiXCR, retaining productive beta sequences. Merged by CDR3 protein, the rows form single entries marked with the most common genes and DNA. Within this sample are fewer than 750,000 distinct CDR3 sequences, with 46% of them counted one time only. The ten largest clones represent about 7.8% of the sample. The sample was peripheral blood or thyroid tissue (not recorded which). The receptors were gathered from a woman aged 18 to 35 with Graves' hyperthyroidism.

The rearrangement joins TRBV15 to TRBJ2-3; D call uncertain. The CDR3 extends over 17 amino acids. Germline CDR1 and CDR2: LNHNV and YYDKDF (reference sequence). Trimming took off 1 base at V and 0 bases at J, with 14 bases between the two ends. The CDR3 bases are TGTGCCACCAGCAGAGGCCAAGGCCTGACAAGCACAGATACGCAGTATTTT. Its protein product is CATSRGQGLTSTDTQYF. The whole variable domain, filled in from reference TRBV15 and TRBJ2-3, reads DAMVIQNPRYQVTQFGKPVTLSCSQTLNHNVMYWYQQKSSQAPKLLFHYYDKDFNNEADTPDNFQSRRPNTSFCFLDIRSPGLGDTAMYLCATSRGQGLTSTDTQYFGPGTRLTVL.

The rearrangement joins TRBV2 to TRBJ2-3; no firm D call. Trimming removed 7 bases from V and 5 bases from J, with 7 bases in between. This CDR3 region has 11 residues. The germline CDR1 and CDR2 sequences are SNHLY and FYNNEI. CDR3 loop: CASTLEDTQYF. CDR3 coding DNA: TGTGCCAGCACGCTGGAAGATACGCAGTATTTT.

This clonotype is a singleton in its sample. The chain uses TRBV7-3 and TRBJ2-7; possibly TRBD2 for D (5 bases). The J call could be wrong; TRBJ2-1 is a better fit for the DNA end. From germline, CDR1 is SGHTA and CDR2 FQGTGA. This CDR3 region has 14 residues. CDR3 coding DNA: TGTGCCAGCAGCTTTGGAGGTTTGCCGGCCGAGCAGTTCTTC. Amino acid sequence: CASSFGGLPAEQFF.

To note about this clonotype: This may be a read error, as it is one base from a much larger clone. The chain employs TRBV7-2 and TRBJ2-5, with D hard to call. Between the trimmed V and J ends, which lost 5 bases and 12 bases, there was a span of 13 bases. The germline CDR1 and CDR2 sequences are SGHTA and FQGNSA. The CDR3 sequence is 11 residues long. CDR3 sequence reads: CASSLRTREYF. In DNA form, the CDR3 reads TGTGCCAGCAGCCTGAGGACCCGGGAGTACTTC.

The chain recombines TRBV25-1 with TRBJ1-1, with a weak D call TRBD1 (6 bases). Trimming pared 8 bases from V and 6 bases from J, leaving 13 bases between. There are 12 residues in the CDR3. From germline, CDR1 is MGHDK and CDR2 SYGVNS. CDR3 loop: CASEGRGPEAFF. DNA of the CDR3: TGTGCCAGCGAAGGCAGGGGCCCTGAAGCTTTCTTT.

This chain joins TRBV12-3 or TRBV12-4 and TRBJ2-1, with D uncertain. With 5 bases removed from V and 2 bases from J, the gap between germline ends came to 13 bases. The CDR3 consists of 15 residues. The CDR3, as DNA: TGTGCCAGCAGTCCCTTCCATGAGGCCTACAATGAGCAGTTCTTC. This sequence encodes CASSPFHEAYNEQFF.

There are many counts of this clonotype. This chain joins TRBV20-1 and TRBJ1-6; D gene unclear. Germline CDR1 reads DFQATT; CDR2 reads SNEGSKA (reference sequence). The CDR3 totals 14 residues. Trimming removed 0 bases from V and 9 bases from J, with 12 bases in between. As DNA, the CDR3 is TGCAGTGCTAGAGATCCAAGAGGTGGTTCACCCCTCCACTTT. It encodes CSARDPRGGSPLHF.

CDR3 coding DNA: TGTGCCAGCAGTTACTCGAAAGCCCCTACCAGTGGCTACACCTTC. Translating gives CASSYSKAPTSGYTF. This rearrangement joins TRBV6-2 or TRBV6-3 to TRBJ1-2; the D is unclear. The length of the CDR3 is 15 residues. Germline V gives CDR1 MNHEY, CDR2 SVGEGT. Deletions cut 0 bases from V and 7 bases from J, with 15 bases between.

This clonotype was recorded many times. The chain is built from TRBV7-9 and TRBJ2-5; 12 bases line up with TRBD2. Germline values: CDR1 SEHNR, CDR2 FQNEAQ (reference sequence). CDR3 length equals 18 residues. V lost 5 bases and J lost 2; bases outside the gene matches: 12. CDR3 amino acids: CASSAGLAGNPFQETQYF. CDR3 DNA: TGTGCCAGCAGCGCCGGACTAGCGGGAAACCCTTTTCAAGAGACCCAGTACTTC.

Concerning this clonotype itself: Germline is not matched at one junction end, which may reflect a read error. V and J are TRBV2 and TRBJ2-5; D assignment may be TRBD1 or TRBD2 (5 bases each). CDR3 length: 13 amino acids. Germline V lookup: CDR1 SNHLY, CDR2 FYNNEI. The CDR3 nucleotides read TGTGCCAGCAGTGTGAGGGACCCAGGTTTGGAGTTCTTC. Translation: CASSVRDPGLEFF.

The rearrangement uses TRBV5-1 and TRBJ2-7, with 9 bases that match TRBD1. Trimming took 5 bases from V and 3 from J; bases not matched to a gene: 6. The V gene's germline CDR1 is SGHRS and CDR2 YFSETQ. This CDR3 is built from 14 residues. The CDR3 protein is CASRSGTGSYEQYF. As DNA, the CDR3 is TGCGCCAGCAGATCCGGGACAGGGAGCTACGAGCAGTACTTC.

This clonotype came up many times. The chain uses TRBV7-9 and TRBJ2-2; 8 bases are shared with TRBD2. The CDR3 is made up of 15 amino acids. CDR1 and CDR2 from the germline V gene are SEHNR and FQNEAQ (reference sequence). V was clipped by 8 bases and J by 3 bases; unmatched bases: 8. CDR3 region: CASLRLGRDTGELFF. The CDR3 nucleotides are TGTGCCAGCCTCCGCCTCGGGAGGGACACCGGGGAGCTGTTTTTT.

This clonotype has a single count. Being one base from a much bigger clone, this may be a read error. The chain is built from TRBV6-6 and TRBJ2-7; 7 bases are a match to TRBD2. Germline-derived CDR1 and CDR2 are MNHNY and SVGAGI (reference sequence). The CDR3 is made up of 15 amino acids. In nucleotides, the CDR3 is TGTGCCGGCAGTTACGTTGGGGAGGGCCCGTACGAGCAGTACTTC. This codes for CAGSYVGEGPYEQYF.

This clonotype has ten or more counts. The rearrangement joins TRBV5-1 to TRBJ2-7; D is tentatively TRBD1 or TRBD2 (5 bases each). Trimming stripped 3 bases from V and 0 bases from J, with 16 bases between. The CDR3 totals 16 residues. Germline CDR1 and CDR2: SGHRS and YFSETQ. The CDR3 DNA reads TGCGCCAGCAGCTACACCGGGACCCGAAGCTCCTACGAGCAGTACTTC. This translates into CASSYTGTRSSYEQYF.

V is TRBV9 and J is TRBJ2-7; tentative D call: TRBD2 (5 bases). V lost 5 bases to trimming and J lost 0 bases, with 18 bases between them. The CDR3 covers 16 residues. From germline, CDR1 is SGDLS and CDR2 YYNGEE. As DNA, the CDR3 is TGTGCCAGCAGTGAAGCGGCAGACGGAAGCTCCTACGAGCAGTACTTC. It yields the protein CASSEAADGSSYEQYF.

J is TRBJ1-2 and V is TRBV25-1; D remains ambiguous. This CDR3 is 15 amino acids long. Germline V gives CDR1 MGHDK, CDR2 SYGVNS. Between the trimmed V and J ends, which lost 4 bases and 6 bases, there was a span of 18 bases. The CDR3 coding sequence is TGTGCCAGCAGTGCCCAAAGGACCGGAGGGCATGGCTACACCTTC. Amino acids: CASSAQRTGGHGYTF.

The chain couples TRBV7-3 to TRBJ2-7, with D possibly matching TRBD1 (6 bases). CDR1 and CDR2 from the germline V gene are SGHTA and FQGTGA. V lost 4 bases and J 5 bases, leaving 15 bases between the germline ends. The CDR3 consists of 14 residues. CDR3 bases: TGTGCCAGCAGCTCCCGGACCAGGGGCCACGAGCAGTACTTC. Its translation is CASSSRTRGHEQYF.

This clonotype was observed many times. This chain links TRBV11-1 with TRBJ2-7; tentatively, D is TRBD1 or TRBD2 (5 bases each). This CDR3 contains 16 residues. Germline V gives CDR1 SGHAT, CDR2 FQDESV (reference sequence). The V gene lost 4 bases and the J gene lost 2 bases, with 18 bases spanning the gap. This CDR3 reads CASSSPGSGTPYEQYF. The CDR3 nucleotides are TGTGCCAGCAGCTCCCCAGGGAGTGGTACTCCCTACGAGCAGTACTTC.

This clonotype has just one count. In DNA, the CDR3 is TGTGCCAGCAGTCCCCTTAGCGGGGGGCAGAACTATGGCTACACCTTC. Its translation is CASSPLSGGQNYGYTF. The V call is TRBV6-4, the J call TRBJ1-2, with a possible D match to TRBD1 (6 bases). The CDR3 consists of 16 residues. Germline V lookup: CDR1 MRHNA, CDR2 SNTAGT. Trimming left V 5 bases short and J 2 bases short, with 18 bases between.

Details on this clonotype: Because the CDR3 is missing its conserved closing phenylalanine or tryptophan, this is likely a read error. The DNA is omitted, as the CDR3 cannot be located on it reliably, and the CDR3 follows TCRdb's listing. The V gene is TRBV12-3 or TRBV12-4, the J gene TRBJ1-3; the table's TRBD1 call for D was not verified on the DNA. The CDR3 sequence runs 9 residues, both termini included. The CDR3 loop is CASSSAGYT.

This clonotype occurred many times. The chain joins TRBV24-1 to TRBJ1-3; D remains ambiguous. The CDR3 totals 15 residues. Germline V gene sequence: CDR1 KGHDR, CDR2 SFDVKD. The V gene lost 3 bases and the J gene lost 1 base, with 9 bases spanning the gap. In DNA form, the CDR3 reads TGTGCCACCAGTGATGGGTTGGATTCTGGAAACACCATATATTTT. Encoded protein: CATSDGLDSGNTIYF.

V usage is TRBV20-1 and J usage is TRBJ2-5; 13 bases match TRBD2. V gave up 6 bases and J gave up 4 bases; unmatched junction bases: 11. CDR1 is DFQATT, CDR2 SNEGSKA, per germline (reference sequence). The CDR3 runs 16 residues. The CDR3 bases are TGCAGTGCCTGGACTAGCGGGGGAGGAGGCGGAGAGACCCAGTACTTC. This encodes CSAWTSGGGGGETQYF.

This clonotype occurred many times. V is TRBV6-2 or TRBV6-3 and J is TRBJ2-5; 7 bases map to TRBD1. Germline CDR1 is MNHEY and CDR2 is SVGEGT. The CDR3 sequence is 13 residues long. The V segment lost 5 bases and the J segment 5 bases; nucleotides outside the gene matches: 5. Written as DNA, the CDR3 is TGTGCCAGCAGTCGACAGGGCCCGGAGACCCAGTACTTC. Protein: CASSRQGPETQYF.